The clone carrying this TCR beta chain occurred many times. What it binds is not known. The record originates from a study of CD8+CD57+ T cells in acquired aplastic anemia. V lost 0 bases, J lost 2 bases, and 11 bases stayed unmatched. Looked up from germline, CDR1 is LNHNV and CDR2 is YYDKDF (reference sequence). The CDR3 spans 18 residues. General study findings and limits: In CD8+ cells, Simpson's diversity showed no significant difference between patients and controls.

Patients selected for sequencing had displayed CD8+CD57+ cell expansion by flow cytometry. Every patient had severe acquired aplastic anemia. Patients had received no therapy at the time of blood sampling. Investigators profiled TCR beta VDJ and CDR3 from genomic DNA template. TCRdb called the reads again in MiXCR, with one record for every CDR3 protein. The sample shows 180,000 or so distinct CDR3 sequences, approximately 48% of them seen only once. The sample taken for sequencing was sorted CD4+, CD8+, or CD8+CD57+ T cells (not recorded which) from PBMCs. This rearrangement joins TRBV15 to TRBJ1-2; 8 bases match TRBD1. This clonotype originated in a human donor with aplastic anemia. CDR3 bases: TGTGCCACCAGCAGAGAGGGCAGGGGGCAAGGAGAGAACTATGGCTACACCTTC. Protein: CATSREGRGQGENYGYTF.